Sequencing of this T cell receptor (beta chain) was carried out in a study of shared clonotypes between healthy human individuals. Overall study findings and caveats: Naive subsets, compared against memory subsets, generally had larger estimated richness values.

Germline V gives CDR1 SQVTM, CDR2 ANQGSEA. V was clipped by 5 bases and J by 4 bases, with 15 bases between them. This CDR3 comprises 13 residues. The authors ran the assay at deep level. Libraries were prepared by immunoSEQ multiplex PCR; TCRdb keeps only in-frame clonotypes and omits some of them. The table lists fewer than 3 million clones, around 93% of them singletons. About this clone itself: Its antigen is not identified.

Among the donors, all were Caucasian adults who lived in Nashville, Tennessee. Sequenced material: naive CD4+ T cells from PBMCs. The subset was: CD45RA+ positively selected. The V gene is TRBV29-1, the J gene TRBJ2-7; D is unresolved. The receptor was isolated from a man in his late teens or twenties in good health. Some clones in this sample may be carry-over from other donors' samples. The CDR3 nucleotides read TGCAGCGTTCGGAAGCTTCTCGGGTACGAGCAGTACTTC. Its protein product is CSVRKLLGYEQYF.